This T cell receptor beta chain was recorded in a study of blood T cell repertoires in COVID-19. The overall study: COVID-19 samples from acute and convalescent phases originated in the United States, Italy and Spain.

As handled by the study authors: Amplification of reference gene primers was used by the study to estimate nucleated cell counts. TCRdb keeps only in-frame clones here, not all; method: immunoSEQ multiplex PCR. V and J calls and clone size are those listed in that table; D and trimming were worked out from the DNA. The sample has approximately 190,000 clones; about 88% are singletons. The CDR3 has 15 residues. V was pared by 0 bases and J by 4 bases, with 12 bases between. Germline V gives CDR1 MNHNY, CDR2 SVGAGI (reference sequence). The sequencing input was peripheral blood. The gene calls are TRBV6-6 and TRBJ1-2; D may be TRBD1 (6 bases). The sequence derives from a middle-aged woman who had recovered from COVID-19. The CDR3 DNA reads TGTGCCAGCAGTTACTCCTGGGGGCTCAGCTATGGCTACACCTTC. This translates into CASSYSWGLSYGYTF.